The T cell receptor beta chain described here comes from a study of blood T cell repertoires in COVID-19. The wider study: Acute-phase and convalescent COVID-19 samples originated in the United States, Italy and Spain. The analysed material was cDNA or gDNA that came from T cells, B-cell-depleted T cells, or PBMCs.

As handled by the study authors: Reference gene primer amplification yielded estimated nucleated cell counts. Clones were read by immunoSEQ multiplex PCR, and TCRdb kept only the in-frame ones, dropping some. V and J calls and clone size are as listed in that table; D and trimming were resolved from the DNA. The sample consists of about 41,000 clones, nearly 90% of them appearing once. The V gene lost 1 base and the J gene lost 0 bases, with 7 bases spanning the gap. The CDR3 is made up of 15 amino acids. The germline V gene encodes CDR1 SGHTA and CDR2 FQGNSA. The receptor was derived from a man between 60 and 75 years old with acute or convalescent COVID-19. This chain joins TRBV7-2 and TRBJ1-5; no firm D call. The sample comprised peripheral blood. This CDR3 is CASSLVAASNQPQHF. CDR3 sequence (DNA): TGTGCCAGCAGCTTAGTGGCCGCTAGCAATCAGCCCCAGCATTTT.